Included here is one T cell receptor beta chain sequence, with context. Antigen specificity is unknown. TCRdb independently ran MiXCR on the 5' RACE reads; one entry per CDR3 protein. This table has 550,000 to 800,000 distinct CDR3 sequences, around 7.4% appearing once. These data originate in a study of identical twins. The donors were all healthy and Caucasian. General study results and limits: Not following the same donors, the study drew its conclusions from cross-sectional statistical analysis. Twins shared beta out-of-frame sequences in excess, but this excess was weaker. Models came in too low on out-of-frame TCR alpha sharing in monozygotic twins.

This sample was also put to use in a study of yellow fever vaccine responses in identical twins.

The sample was PBMCs. This clonotype originated in a woman aged 18-29 years in good health.

The CDR3 bases are TGTGCCAGCAGTTGGGGCGGGGACTCAATGTACGAGCAGTACTTC. Translating it yields CASSWGGDSMYEQYF. The chain uses TRBV28 and TRBJ2-7; possibly TRBD2 for D (6 bases). V lost 4 bases, J lost 4 bases, and 17 bases lay in between. This CDR3 has 15 residues. Germline lookup yields CDR1 MDHEN and CDR2 SYDVKM.